The T cell receptor (beta chain) under discussion was sequenced for a study of cytomegalovirus exposure and HLA in healthy donors. Study-level results: In a later analysis, V- and J-gene trimming of beta chains associated with a DCLRE1C missense variant, replicated independently.

Researchers ran the PCR with 60 Vbeta and 13 Jbeta primers. TCRdb keeps only in-frame clones here, not all; method: immunoSEQ multiplex PCR. The table has 150,000 to 180,000 clones, about 84% seen once. As to this clone: Antigen unknown.

The source is a middle-aged woman in good health and CMV-seropositive. Input material: PBMCs.

The CDR3 region has the DNA TGTGCCACCCGACGCCAGGGGGCCGAAACTGAAGCTTTCTTT. Encoded protein: CATRRQGAETEAFF. This chain uses TRBV7-9 with TRBJ1-1, with TRBD1 matching over 8 bases. Germline CDR1 reads SEHNR; CDR2 reads FQNEAQ (reference sequence). This CDR3 is built from 14 residues. With V trimmed by 10 bases and J by 5 bases, 12 bases remained unmatched.